Included here is one T cell receptor (beta chain) sequence, with context. This specimen belongs to a study of T cell responses to AZD1222 COVID-19 vaccine. Sequencing was performed with immunoSEQ multiplex PCR; in TCRdb, only in-frame clones are kept and a portion is missing. The repertoire consists of around 70,000 clones, with 79% occurring once and the leading ten covering around 20%. V lost 7 bases and J lost 2, with 11 bases in between. The germline V gene has CDR1 SQVTM and CDR2 ANQGSEA. The CDR3 is 12 residues long. The source material was peripheral blood, sampled on day 0 of MenACWY control vaccination. The chain carries TRBV29-1 and TRBJ2-5; D is perhaps TRBD1 or TRBD2 (5 bases each). This clonotype originated in an adult in good health. The CDR3 nucleotides read TGCAGCGGAGGGGATTATCAAGAGACCCAGTACTTC. It codes for CSGGDYQETQYF.